The subject of this entry is one T cell receptor (beta chain). What this receptor recognizes is not known. Base qualities are not provided; no much larger clone lies one nucleotide away. The data were obtained in a study of OX40 agonist ivuxolimab in advanced cancers. General notes on the study: Ivuxolimab was an agonistic, fully human IgG2 monoclonal antibody directed against OX40 (CD134), a costimulatory receptor. Intravenous ivuxolimab was administered to patients every 2 weeks at six dose levels: 0.01, 0.1, 0.3, 1.5, 3 and 10 mg/kg. Among the 50 to 55 dose-escalation patients, some 20 had hepatocellular carcinoma, roughly 15 melanoma, 9 renal cell carcinoma and 9 head and neck cancer. In the dose-escalation cohort, about four fifths of patients were male, and the mean age was around 65 years with a range of roughly 20 to 85. Prior anti-PD-1, anti-PD-L1 or anti-CTLA-4 therapy was permitted, and checkpoint inhibitors had been received by about 37% of dose-escalation patients. Partial responses occurred in three dose-escalation patients: two with cutaneous melanoma and one with hepatocellular carcinoma. Peripheral TCRbeta sequencing was intended to test whether TCR sequence diversity was altered and clonal T-cell expansion was caused by ivuxolimab. The paper describes the monotherapy dose-escalation part (N = 52 patients) of the phase I trial of ivuxolimab. Paper-wide results and their limitations: The antigen specificity of the clonally expanded peripheral T cells was not determined. In partial responders in the 0.1-3.0 mg/kg groups, normalized peripheral clonal expansion was found to be among the lowest, especially among CD8+ T cells. At doses of 0.1 to 3.0 mg/kg, clonal expansion of both CD4+ and CD8+ T cells in blood was seen between baseline and week 6. After ivuxolimab, expanded clones were on average more numerous among CD8+ T cells than among CD4+ T cells. Low levels of normalized T-cell clonal expansion were also seen in some nonresponding patients.

Counted from cysteine to phenylalanine, this CDR3 has 16 amino acids. The sequence is cut down to CDR3 DNA, 48 bases in frame from base 1. V loses 5 bases at its end and J loses 6 bases; junction bases beyond the gene matches: 12. The germline V gene specifies LGHNA as CDR1 and YNFKEQ as CDR2. Patients with autoimmune disease history or receiving systemic immunosuppression were excluded from the trial. In every dose cohort, peripheral blood was drawn for TCR sequencing at baseline, cycle 4 day 1, and cycle 7 day 1. Samples were obtained from an open-label, multicenter, first-in-human phase I dose-escalation trial of ivuxolimab. The trial enrolled adults with locally advanced or metastatic head and neck squamous cell, hepatocellular, melanoma or renal cell carcinoma. Before TCR sequencing, CD4+ T cells and CD8+ T cells from peripheral blood were sorted into separate populations. Genomic DNA was isolated from the sorted cells so that the TCRbeta CDR3 region could be sequenced. The immunoSEQ Assay was used to sequence the TCRbeta CDR3 regions. Here the immuneACCESS table is served through TCRdb, limited to in-frame sequences with V and J called. Missing clones are a known gap in these copies; in checked studies unresolved V genes cover under half, and the rest lacks a known reason. In all, the sample holds roughly 53,000 clones, and roughly nine tenths of those were seen once. The ten largest clones take up 4.5% to 6% of the sample.

The chain was built from TRBV4-2 and TRBJ2-1, with TRBD1 matching 8 junction bases. This TCR derives from an adult with an advanced solid tumor such as melanoma, head and neck, liver or kidney cancer. Sample: CD4+ or CD8+ T cells sorted from blood, taken in a trial of the OX40 agonist ivuxolimab. The nucleotide sequence reads as follows: TGTGCCAGCAGCAAGATAACAGGGGGAAAGAGCAATGAGCAGTTCTTC. This is translated as CASSKITGGKSNEQFF.